This T cell receptor beta chain was captured in a study of blood T cell repertoires in COVID-19 (dated by TCRdb to the early 2020s). A note on the overall study: Samples from collaborators originated in the United States, Italy and Spain and spanned both the acute and convalescent phases of COVID-19. The material from the prospective study consisted of cDNA or gDNA derived from T cells, B-cell-depleted T cells, or PBMCs. Subjects who had been exposed to COVID-19, were actively infected with it, or had recovered from it provided the deeply sampled blood TCRbeta repertoires that made up the dataset. The repertoires were made available in a free public database intended to serve as a resource for research on the immune response to SARS-CoV-2. Samples came from the ongoing ImmuneRACE study (first 160 participants) plus 1,254 subjects from 6 global collaborators. A de-identified subject ID, COVID-19 status, age in years and sex were almost always included in the sample metadata. Where available, HLA class I and class II types were obtained from metadata supplied by the sample provider rather than from assay-based typing.

This clone has a handful of counts. This receptor's antigen is unknown. The sample holds no much larger clone one base away, and base qualities are not on file. The immunoSEQ Assay, a bias-controlled multiplex PCR, was used to amplify TCRbeta CDR3 regions from genomic DNA. The study's processing was this. The number of nucleated cells in each sample was estimated from the amplification of reference gene primers within the assay. To quantify the absolute abundance of each unique TCRbeta CDR3 rearrangement, sequence reads were collapsed and filtered. For each sample, productive Simpson clonality was calculated as the square root of Simpson's diversity index across productive rearrangements. The source is immuneACCESS, and TCRdb retained only in-frame sequences with V and J called. Part of the clones is not carried over; for the studies checked, unresolved V genes explain less than half of this, and the remainder is unexplained. V, J and clone size are taken as reported in that table, and D and trimming were inferred from the DNA itself. Counted in this sample were about 250,000 clones; approximately 90% of them appeared once. The ten largest clones represent 5% to 6.5% of the sample.

The research as a whole found: How much clinical and demographic metadata was included differed by source and by participant, and the metadata was provided uncurated.

In Seattle, one collaborating source enrolled patients while the infection was active and tracked those patients longitudinally over the course of disease. Collaborating institutions collected whole blood in K2EDTA tubes following their own protocols. For TCRbeta analysis, collaborators shipped samples as frozen whole blood, isolated PBMCs, or DNA extracted from either of those sample types. The TCR originated in a woman under 40 with COVID-19, enrolled during active disease. Sequenced sample: peripheral blood.

The DNA is as follows: TGCGCCAGCAGCCTTGGGACTAGCGGGGGGGCTAGCACAGATACGCAGTATTTT. It translates as CASSLGTSGGASTDTQYF. Recombination linked TRBV4-3 to TRBJ2-3; 16 central bases correspond to TRBD2. V is cut back by 4 bases and J by 0 bases, with 4 bases in the junction unmatched. Reading from cysteine to phenylalanine, the CDR3 counts 18 amino acids. Just CDR3 DNA is preserved here, 54 bases in frame from base 1. The germline V gene supplies CDR1 LGHNA and CDR2 YSLEER.